These 9 T cell receptor beta chains originate from one sample sequenced in a study of blood T cell repertoires in COVID-19. This table comes from immunoSEQ multiplex PCR, and its TCRdb copy is limited to in-frame clones, with some not included. The sample has around 190,000 clones, more than 70% seen once. Sequencing was carried out using PBMCs or T cells enriched from blood (not recorded which). These receptors were taken from a man aged 40-55 years with acute COVID-19.

The gene calls are TRBV9 and TRBJ2-4, with TRBD1 matching over 9 bases. Germline CDR1 is SGDLS and CDR2 is YYNGEE. The V segment lost 5 bases and the J segment 9 bases; nucleotides outside the gene matches: 12. The CDR3 runs to 15 residues. CDR3 region: CASSFSGDRARIQYF. Written as DNA, the CDR3 is TGTGCCAGCAGTTTCTCGGGGGACAGGGCTCGCATTCAGTACTTC.

The chain has TRBV15 and TRBJ2-1; D is possibly TRBD1 (5 bases). CDR1 and CDR2 (germline): LNHNV, YYDKDF (reference sequence). This CDR3 region has 18 residues. Trimming removed 1 base at V and 1 base at J, with 17 bases between. The CDR3: CATSRGGSDIRSYNEQFF. Here the CDR3 DNA reads TGTGCCACCAGCAGAGGGGGATCGGACATAAGGTCCTACAATGAGCAGTTCTTC.

This chain uses TRBV30 with TRBJ1-2; possible D gene TRBD1, 6 bases. Germline loops: CDR1 GTSNPN, CDR2 SVGIG (reference sequence). This CDR3 has 12 residues. Trimming cost V 3 bases and J 8 bases, with 13 bases left between them. The CDR3 loop is CAWRTGFGGYTF. CDR3 bases: TGTGCCTGGAGAACAGGGTTTGGCGGCTACACCTTC.

This clone showed up just a few times. The chain recombines TRBV5-4 with TRBJ1-4, with no clear D. Trimming shortened V by 9 bases and J by 3 bases, and 18 bases separated the two germline ends. The CDR3 runs 15 residues. Germline lookup yields CDR1 SGHNT and CDR2 YYREEE (reference sequence). The CDR3 region is CATWSKSTANEKLFF. CDR3 DNA sequence: TGTGCCACCTGGAGCAAATCAACGGCTAATGAAAAACTGTTTTTT. Filled out from reference TRBV5-4 and TRBJ1-4, the complete variable domain reads ETGVTQSPTHLIKTRGQQVTLRCSSQSGHNTVSWYQQALGQGPQFIFQYYREEENGRGNFPPRFSGLQFPNYSSELNVNALELDDSALYLCATWSKSTANEKLFFGSGTQLSVL.

V and J are TRBV15 and TRBJ1-6, with no clear D. The V end lost 2 bases, the J end lost 7 bases, and 9 bases lay between the germline ends. CDR1 LNHNV and CDR2 YYDKDF come from the germline V gene (reference sequence). There are 14 residues in the CDR3. For the CDR3, the DNA is TGTGCCACCAGCAGATCAGACGGGAATTCACCCCTCCACTTT. It specifies CATSRSDGNSPLHF.

This clone was counted a single time. This chain joins TRBV28 and TRBJ1-5; D is unclear. The germline CDR1 and CDR2 sequences are MDHEN and SYDVKM. The CDR3 totals 13 residues. V was cut by 4 bases and J by 6 bases, with 10 bases left in between. CDR3 region: CASSSPGSQPQHF. The CDR3, as DNA: TGTGCCAGCAGTTCTCCGGGGTCTCAGCCCCAGCATTTT.

This rearrangement joins TRBV6-5 to TRBJ2-2, with a tentative D call TRBD2 (5 bases). Germline assignment: CDR1 MNHEY and CDR2 SVGAGI. Trimming took off 2 bases at V and 3 bases at J, with 10 bases between the two ends. This CDR3 is 15 amino acids long. This CDR3 is CASSYVAGHTGELFF. The CDR3 nucleotides read TGTGCCAGCAGTTACGTCGCGGGCCACACCGGGGAGCTGTTTTTT.

V gene TRBV21-1 combines with J gene TRBJ2-2; the table's D gene call, TRBD2, was not cross checked with the DNA. TRBV21-1 is recorded as a pseudogene. The CDR3 is made up of 14 amino acids. CDR3 nucleotide sequence: TGTGCCAGCAGCAAAACTCCCAACACCGGGGAGCTGTTTTTT. This gives the protein CASSKTPNTGELFF.

There are a few counts of this clone. J is TRBJ1-5 and V is TRBV5-6; 7 bases are shared with TRBD1. In germline, CDR1 is SGHDT, CDR2 YYEEEE. The CDR3 length is 14 residues. Losses at the gene ends were 1 base for V and 2 bases for J; bases not matched to a gene: 0. This CDR3 reads CASSLQGGNQPQHF. The CDR3 DNA reads as TGTGCCAGCAGCTTGCAGGGGGGCAATCAGCCCCAGCATTTT.